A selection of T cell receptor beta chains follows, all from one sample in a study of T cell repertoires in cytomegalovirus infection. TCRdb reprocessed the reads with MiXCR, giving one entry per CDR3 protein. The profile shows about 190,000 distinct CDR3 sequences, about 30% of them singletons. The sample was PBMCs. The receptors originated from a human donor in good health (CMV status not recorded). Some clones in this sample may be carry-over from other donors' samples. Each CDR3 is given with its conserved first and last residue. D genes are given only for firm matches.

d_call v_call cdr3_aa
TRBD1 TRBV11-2 CASSTHRGSSGNTIYF
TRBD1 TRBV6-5 CASRPGTEKGGYTF
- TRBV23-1 CASSQAGRGNSNQPQHF
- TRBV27 CASSPGAGVNYGYTF
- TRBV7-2 CASSSPTQATHYGYTF
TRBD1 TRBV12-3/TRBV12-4 CASTTGGGAYGYTF
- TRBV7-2 CASSPFPAEKFEQFF
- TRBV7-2 CASTTEGGNTIYF
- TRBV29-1 CSVYTGLEQYF
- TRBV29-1 CSGRAAGNTEAFF
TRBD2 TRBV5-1 CATKRGDTNEQFF
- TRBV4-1 CASSPSPRTEAFF
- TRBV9 CASSVEVSSYNSPLHF
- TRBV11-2 CASQDRAYEQYF
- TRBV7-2 CASSFNRDDAFF
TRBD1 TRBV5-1 CASVGQDSYEQYF
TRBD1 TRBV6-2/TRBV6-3 CASSWIGGYTGELFF
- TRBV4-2 CASSQDFVNTEAFF
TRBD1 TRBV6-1 CASSGQITATNEKLFF
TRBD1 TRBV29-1 CSVEDIPGQRNEQFF
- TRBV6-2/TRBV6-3 CASSYKIQNSPLHF
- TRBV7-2 CASSLFAEETQYF
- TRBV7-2 CASSLDPIPDEQYF
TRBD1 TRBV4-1 CASSRPSGTEKETQYF
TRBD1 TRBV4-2 CASSADRITGELFF
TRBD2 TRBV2 CASSAQAGRTGELFF
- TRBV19 CASREGPAFSPLHF